Each of the 14 T cell receptor beta chains below was sequenced from the same sample in a study of human T cells and chemical hapten exposure. Time point in this sample: patch test 1, 2 weeks after DPC sensitization. As to treatment: therapeutic diphenylcyclopropenone sensitization with weekly scalp DPC. TCRdb re-called the RACE reads with MiXCR, one entry per CDR3 protein. Of roughly 120,000 distinct CDR3 sequences detected, 9.5% to 13% appear once; the ten largest clones hold around 1.5%. The specimen comprised whole blood, sampled in connection with sensitization to the hapten diphenylcyclopropenone (DPC). Source of these receptors: a woman in her fifties or sixties with alopecia areata. Some clones in this sample may be carry-over from other donors' samples.

The chain uses TRBV2 and TRBJ2-1; 7 bases map to TRBD1. J was trimmed by 4 bases and V by 10 bases; bases with no gene match: 13. The CDR3 covers 15 residues. Germline V lookup: CDR1 SNHLY, CDR2 FYNNEI. DNA for the CDR3: TGTGCCAACTCATACAGGGGTACATTTTACAATGAGCAGTTCTTC. Protein: CANSYRGTFYNEQFF.

V usage is TRBV7-9 and J usage is TRBJ2-3, with D tentatively TRBD2 (6 bases). This CDR3 is 17 amino acids long. V was pared by 5 bases and J by 5 bases, with 23 bases between. The V gene's germline CDR1 is SEHNR and CDR2 FQNEAQ (reference sequence). This chain's CDR3 is CASSPSGGAYRGDTQYF. For the CDR3, the DNA is TGTGCCAGCAGCCCCTCCGGAGGGGCATACCGAGGAGATACGCAGTATTTT.

The rearrangement uses TRBV7-9 and TRBJ2-1, with unresolved D. The germline CDR1 and CDR2 sequences are SEHNR and FQNEAQ (reference sequence). Trimming cost V 5 bases and J 0 bases, with 11 bases left between them. The CDR3 consists of 15 residues. The CDR3 DNA is TGTGCCAGCAGCATGGACCGAATCTCCTACAATGAGCAGTTCTTC. This sequence encodes CASSMDRISYNEQFF.

At least ten counts were recorded for this clonotype. This chain links TRBV28 with TRBJ1-1; D is unresolved. The V and J ends lost 7 bases and 1 base respectively, with 19 bases between them. The CDR3 covers 16 residues. The germline V gene has CDR1 MDHEN and CDR2 SYDVKM. CDR3 sequence (DNA): TGTGCCAGCACCCTCTTCGGGCGAGGGCAGAACACTGAAGCTTTCTTT. Encoded protein: CASTLFGRGQNTEAFF. Together with reference TRBV28 and TRBJ1-1, the CDR3 gives the full variable domain: DVKVTQSSRYLVKRTGEKVFLECVQDMDHENMFWYRQDPGLGLRLIYFSYDVKMKEKGDIPEGYSVSREKKERFSLILESASTNQTSMYLCASTLFGRGQNTEAFFGQGTRLTVV.

This clonotype was counted many times. The chain has TRBV20-1 and TRBJ2-3, with TRBD2 identical over 8 bases. With V trimmed by 6 bases and J by 2 bases, 10 bases remained unmatched. The CDR3 totals 15 residues. Per the germline V gene, CDR1 is DFQATT and CDR2 is SNEGSKA (reference sequence). CDR3 protein: CSAYRAGEPTDTQYF. The CDR3 coding sequence is TGCAGTGCCTACCGAGCGGGGGAGCCCACAGATACGCAGTATTTT.

This clonotype was recorded at least ten times. The J gene is TRBJ2-7, the V gene TRBV6-1; D perhaps matches TRBD1 (5 bases). The germline gives CDR1 MNHNS, CDR2 SASEGT. This CDR3 spans 13 amino acids. The V end was cut by 2 bases, the J end by 3 bases, with 8 bases between. The CDR3 nucleotides are TGTGCCAGCAGTGAAAGGGGAAGCTACGAGCAGTACTTC. Protein product: CASSERGSYEQYF.

This sequence joins TRBV5-1 and TRBJ2-3, with a tentative D call TRBD1 (6 bases). This CDR3 is built from 16 residues. V lost 2 bases to trimming and J lost 9 bases, with 22 bases between them. Per the germline V gene, CDR1 is SGHRS and CDR2 is YFSETQ. CDR3 sequence reads: CASSFDPGQGSGTQYF. CDR3 DNA sequence: TGCGCCAGCAGCTTTGACCCGGGACAAGGTTCAGGGACGCAGTATTTT.

This clonotype was seen only a few times. A junction boundary mismatches the germline segment, possibly from a read error. The chain recombines TRBV7-7 with TRBJ2-1; D is uncertain. CDR1 and CDR2 from the germline V gene are SSHAT and FNYEAQ (reference sequence). This CDR3 is 13 amino acids long. In nucleotides, the CDR3 is TGTGCTAGCAGCTTATCTAACAGTAATGAGCAGTTCTTC. It translates to CASSLSNSNEQFF. Filled out from reference TRBV7-7 and TRBJ2-1, the complete variable domain reads GAGVSQSPRYKVTKRGQDVTLRCDPISSHATLYWYQQALGQGPEFLTYFNYEAQPDKSGLPSDRFSAERPEGSISTLTIQRTEQRDSAMYRCASSLSNSNEQFFGPGTRLTVL.

About this clonotype itself: The junction departs from germline at one end; a sequencing error may be responsible. The chain uses TRBV7-7 and TRBJ1-1, with no clear D. The germline gives CDR1 SSHAT, CDR2 FNYEAQ (reference sequence). The CDR3 is made up of 13 amino acids. DNA for the CDR3: TGTGCTAGCAGCTTAGAACTGGCCACTGAAGCTTTCTTT. Translated: CASSLELATEAFF.

In this sample, this clonotype turned up a few times. The chain is built from TRBV7-6 and TRBJ2-2, with D perhaps matching TRBD2 (6 bases). V lost 5 bases, J lost 7 bases, and 14 bases lay in between. The CDR3 sequence is 14 residues long. Looked up from germline, CDR1 is SGHVS and CDR2 is FNYEAQ. CDR3 protein: CASSRGNRGGELFF. The CDR3 DNA reads as TGTGCCAGCAGCCGCGGGAATCGGGGCGGGGAGCTGTTTTTT. Supplemented by reference TRBV7-6 and TRBJ2-2, the full variable domain reads GAGVSQSPRYKVTKRGQDVALRCDPISGHVSLYWYRQALGQGPEFLTYFNYEAQQDKSGLPNDRFSAERPEGSISTLTIQRTEQRDSAMYRCASSRGNRGGELFFGEGSRLTVL.

This clonotype was observed at least ten times. The CDR3 region has the DNA TGTGCCACCAGTGATCCAAGGGTCAATCAGCCCCAGCATTTT. It specifies CATSDPRVNQPQHF. The chain uses TRBV24-1 and TRBJ1-5; D unclear. V gave up 3 bases and J gave up 3 bases, with 8 bases separating them. The germline V gene encodes CDR1 KGHDR and CDR2 SFDVKD. The CDR3 is 14 residues long.

This clonotype has a count of ten or more. J is TRBJ1-6 and V is TRBV11-2, with TRBD1 identical over 8 bases. V lost 4 bases to trimming and J lost 9 bases; unmatched junction nucleotides: 8. Germline CDR1 and CDR2: SGHAT and FQNNGV. This CDR3 comprises 15 residues. The CDR3 sequence: CASSSGGTVGSPLHF. CDR3 DNA sequence: TGTGCCAGCAGCTCAGGGGGCACAGTCGGTTCACCCCTCCACTTT. Based on the CDR3 plus reference TRBV11-2 and TRBJ1-6, the full variable domain is EAGVAQSPRYKIIEKRQSVAFWCNPISGHATLYWYQQILGQGPKLLIQFQNNGVVDDSQLPKDRFSAERLKGVDSTLKIQPAKLEDSAVYLCASSSGGTVGSPLHFGNGTRLTVT.

The V gene is TRBV18, the J gene TRBJ2-7; 9 bases line up with TRBD2. Germline loops: CDR1 KGHSH, CDR2 LQKENI. The CDR3 loop spans 16 amino acids. After removal of 1 base from V and 5 bases from J, the junction contained 9 bases not matched to a gene. This CDR3 reads CASSPQKVSGSHEQYF. In DNA form, the CDR3 reads TGTGCCAGCTCACCACAAAAGGTTAGCGGGAGCCACGAGCAGTACTTC.

In its sample, this clonotype was seen many times. The chain combines TRBV12-3 or TRBV12-4 with TRBJ1-2; no clear D. The CDR3 runs 12 residues. Trimming left V 6 bases short and J 4 bases short, with 9 bases between. The CDR3 DNA sequence: TGTGCCAGCAGCCGGGCAACCTATGGCTACACCTTC. This sequence encodes CASSRATYGYTF.